The sequence of this T cell receptor (beta chain) was determined in a study of blood T cell repertoires in COVID-19. Overall study: Samples taken during acute and convalescent COVID-19 were collected in the United States, Italy and Spain. Sample material is recorded as cDNA or gDNA derived from T cells, B-cell-depleted T cells, or PBMCs.

The germline gives CDR1 MNHEY, CDR2 SVGEGT. This CDR3 is built from 14 residues. With V trimmed by 4 bases and J by 6 bases, 2 bases remained unmatched. In the original processing: Reference gene primer amplification yielded estimated nucleated cell counts. Clones were sequenced by immunoSEQ multiplex PCR, and TCRdb holds only the in-frame ones, with some missing. V, J and clone size were drawn from that table, and D and trimming were deduced from the DNA. Of 120,000 to 150,000 clones in the sample, 80% to 90% were seen once. This clonotype was obtained from a woman aged 60-75 years with acute or convalescent COVID-19. Sequencing was done on a sample of peripheral blood. This sequence joins TRBV6-2 or TRBV6-3 and TRBJ1-6; 8 positions match TRBD1. The CDR3 nucleotides read TGTGCCAGCAGTTGGACAGGGACTAATTCACCCCTCCACTTT. This gives the protein CASSWTGTNSPLHF.